This T cell receptor (beta chain) derives from a study of T cell repertoires in cytomegalovirus infection. MiXCR, run by TCRdb on the reads, gives a single entry per CDR3 protein. The sample yields 680,000 or so distinct CDR3 sequences, less than 40% seen once. V was pared by 5 bases and J by 9 bases, with 14 bases between. There are 13 residues in the CDR3. Many counts were recorded for this clonotype. The receptor comes from a human donor in good health (CMV status not recorded). Some clones in this sample may be carry-over from other donors' samples. Specimen: PBMCs. The chain links TRBV12-3 or TRBV12-4 to TRBJ1-5, with a weak D call TRBD1 (5 bases). CDR3 bases: TGTGCCAGCAGTCCCGGGCAGGGACTGCCCCAGCATTTT. Its translation: CASSPGQGLPQHF.